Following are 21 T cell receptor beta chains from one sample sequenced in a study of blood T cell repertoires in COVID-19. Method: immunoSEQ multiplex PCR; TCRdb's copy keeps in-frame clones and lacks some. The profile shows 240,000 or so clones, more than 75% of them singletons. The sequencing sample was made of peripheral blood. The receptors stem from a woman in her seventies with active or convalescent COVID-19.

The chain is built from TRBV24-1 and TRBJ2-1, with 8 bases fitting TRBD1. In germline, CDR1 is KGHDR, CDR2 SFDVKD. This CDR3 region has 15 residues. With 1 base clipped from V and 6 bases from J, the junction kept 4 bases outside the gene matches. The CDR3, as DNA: TGTGCCACCAGTGATTTTCAGGGGGCAGGCAATGAGCAGTTCTTC. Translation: CATSDFQGAGNEQFF.

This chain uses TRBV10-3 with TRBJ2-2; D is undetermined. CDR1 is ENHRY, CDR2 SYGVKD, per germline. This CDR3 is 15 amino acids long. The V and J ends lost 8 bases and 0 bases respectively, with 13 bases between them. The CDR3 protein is CAISSLPANTGELFF. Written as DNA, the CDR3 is TGTGCCATCTCTTCCCTCCCCGCGAACACCGGGGAGCTGTTTTTT.

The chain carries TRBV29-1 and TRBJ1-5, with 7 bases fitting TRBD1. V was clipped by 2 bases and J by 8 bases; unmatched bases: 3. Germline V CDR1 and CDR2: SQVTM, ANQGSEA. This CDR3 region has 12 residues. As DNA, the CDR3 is TGCAGCGTTGAACAGGGGGGAGAGCCCCAGCATTTT. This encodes CSVEQGGEPQHF.

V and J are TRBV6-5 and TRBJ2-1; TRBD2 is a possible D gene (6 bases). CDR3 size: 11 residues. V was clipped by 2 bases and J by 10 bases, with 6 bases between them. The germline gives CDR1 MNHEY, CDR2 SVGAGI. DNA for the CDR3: TGTGCCAGCAGTTACCGGGGGGAGCAGTTCTTC. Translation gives CASSYRGEQFF.

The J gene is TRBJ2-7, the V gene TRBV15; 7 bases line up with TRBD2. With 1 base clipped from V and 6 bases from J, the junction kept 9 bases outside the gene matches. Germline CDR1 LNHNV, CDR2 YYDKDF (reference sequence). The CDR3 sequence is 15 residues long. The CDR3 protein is CATSRAGRGGSEQYF. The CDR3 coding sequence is TGTGCCACCAGCAGAGCGGGGAGGGGCGGGAGCGAGCAGTACTTC.

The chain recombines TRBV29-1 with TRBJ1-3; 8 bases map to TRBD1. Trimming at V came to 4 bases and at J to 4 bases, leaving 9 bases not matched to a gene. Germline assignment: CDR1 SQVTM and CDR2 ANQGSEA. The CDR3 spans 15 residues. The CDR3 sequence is CSVGGVTGAGNTIYF. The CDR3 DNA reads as TGCAGCGTTGGAGGGGTGACAGGGGCGGGAAACACCATATATTTT.

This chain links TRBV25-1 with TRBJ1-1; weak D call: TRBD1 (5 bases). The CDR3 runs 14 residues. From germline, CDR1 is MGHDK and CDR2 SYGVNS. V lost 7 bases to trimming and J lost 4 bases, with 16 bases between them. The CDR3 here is CASTETGPGTEAFF. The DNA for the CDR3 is TGTGCCAGCACCGAAACAGGACCGGGCACTGAAGCTTTCTTT. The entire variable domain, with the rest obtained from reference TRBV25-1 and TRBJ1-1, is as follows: EADIYQTPRYLVIGTGKKITLECSQTMGHDKMYWYQQDPGMELHLIHYSYGVNSTEKGDLSSESTVSRIRTEHFPLTLESARPSHTSQYLCASTETGPGTEAFFGQGTRLTVV.

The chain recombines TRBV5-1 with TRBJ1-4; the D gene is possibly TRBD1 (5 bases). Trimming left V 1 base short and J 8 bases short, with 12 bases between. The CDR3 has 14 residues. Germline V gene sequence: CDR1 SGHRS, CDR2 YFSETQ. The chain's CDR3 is CASSLSPGGEKLFF. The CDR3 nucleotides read TGCGCCAGCAGCTTGTCTCCCGGGGGAGAAAAACTGTTTTTT. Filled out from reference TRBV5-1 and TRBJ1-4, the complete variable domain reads KAGVTQTPRYLIKTRGQQVTLSCSPISGHRSVSWYQQTPGQGLQFLFEYFSETQRNKGNFPGRFSGRQFSNSRSEMNVSTLELGDSALYLCASSLSPGGEKLFFGSGTQLSVL.

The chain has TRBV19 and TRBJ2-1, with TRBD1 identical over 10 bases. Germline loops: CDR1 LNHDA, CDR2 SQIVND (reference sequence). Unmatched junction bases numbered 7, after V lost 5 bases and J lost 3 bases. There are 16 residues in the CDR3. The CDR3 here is CASSAWDRGYYNEQFF. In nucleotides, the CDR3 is TGTGCCAGTAGTGCCTGGGACAGGGGATACTACAATGAGCAGTTCTTC.

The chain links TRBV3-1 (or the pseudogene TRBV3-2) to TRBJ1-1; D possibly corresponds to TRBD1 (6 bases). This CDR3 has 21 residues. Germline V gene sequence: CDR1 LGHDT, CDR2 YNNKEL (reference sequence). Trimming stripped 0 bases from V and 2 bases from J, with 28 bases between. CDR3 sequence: CASSQESPGGSVICPNTEAFF. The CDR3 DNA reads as TGTGCCAGCAGCCAAGAATCCCCGGGGGGCAGTGTGATATGTCCCAACACTGAAGCTTTCTTT.

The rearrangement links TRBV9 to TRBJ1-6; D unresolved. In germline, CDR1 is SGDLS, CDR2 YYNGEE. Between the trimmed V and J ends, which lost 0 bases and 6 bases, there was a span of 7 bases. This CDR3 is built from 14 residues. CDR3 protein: CASSVAVLNSPLHF. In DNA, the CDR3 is TGTGCCAGCAGCGTAGCGGTGCTTAATTCACCCCTCCACTTT.

This CDR3 is CASSIRLAGGQETQYF. CDR3 DNA sequence: TGTGCCAGTAGTATCCGACTAGCGGGGGGGCAAGAGACCCAGTACTTC. The J gene is TRBJ2-5, the V gene TRBV19, with 14 bases that match TRBD2. The V gene end was trimmed by 3 bases and the J gene end by 2 bases; junction bases not matched to a gene: 2. The CDR3 spans 16 residues. Germline values: CDR1 LNHDA, CDR2 SQIVND (reference sequence).

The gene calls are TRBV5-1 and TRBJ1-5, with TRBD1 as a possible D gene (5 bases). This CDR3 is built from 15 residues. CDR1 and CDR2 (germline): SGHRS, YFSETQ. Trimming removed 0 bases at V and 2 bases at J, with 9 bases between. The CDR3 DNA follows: TGCGCCAGCAGCTTGGGAGGGGAGGGCAATCAGCCCCAGCATTTT. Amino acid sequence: CASSLGGEGNQPQHF.

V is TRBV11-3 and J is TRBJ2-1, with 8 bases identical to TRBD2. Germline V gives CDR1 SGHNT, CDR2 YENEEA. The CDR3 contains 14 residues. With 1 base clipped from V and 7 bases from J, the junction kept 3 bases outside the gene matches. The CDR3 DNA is TGTGCCAGCAGCTTAGTAGCGGGGAGTAATGAGCAGTTCTTC. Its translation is CASSLVAGSNEQFF.

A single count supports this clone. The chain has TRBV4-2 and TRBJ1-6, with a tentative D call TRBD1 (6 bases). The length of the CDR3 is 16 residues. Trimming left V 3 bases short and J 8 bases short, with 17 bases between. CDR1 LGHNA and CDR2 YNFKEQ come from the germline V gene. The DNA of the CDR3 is TGTGCCAGCAGCCAGGTCACCACAGGGTTCGATTCACCCCTCCACTTT. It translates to CASSQVTTGFDSPLHF.

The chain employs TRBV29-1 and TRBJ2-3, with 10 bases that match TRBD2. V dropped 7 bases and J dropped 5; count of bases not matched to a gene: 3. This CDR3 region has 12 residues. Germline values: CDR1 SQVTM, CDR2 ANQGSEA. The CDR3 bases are TGCAGCGAGACTAGCGGGCTAGATACGCAGTATTTT. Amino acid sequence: CSETSGLDTQYF.

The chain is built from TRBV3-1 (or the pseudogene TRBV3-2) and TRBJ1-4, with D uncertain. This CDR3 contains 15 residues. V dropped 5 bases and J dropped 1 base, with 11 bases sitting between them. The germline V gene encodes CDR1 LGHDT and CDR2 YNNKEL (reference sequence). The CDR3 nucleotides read TGTGCCAGCAGCGCTGAGGTCAGAACTAATGAAAAACTGTTTTTT. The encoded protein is CASSAEVRTNEKLFF.

The CDR3 nucleotides are TGCGCCAGCAGCCAACACGGACAGGGAAACACTGAAGCTTTCTTT. The encoded protein is CASSQHGQGNTEAFF. This chain links TRBV4-3 with TRBJ1-1, with 8 bases identical to TRBD1. This CDR3 is built from 15 residues. The germline V gene encodes CDR1 LGHNA and CDR2 YSLEER. V trimming: 2 bases; J trimming: 2 bases; junction bases outside the gene matches: 4.

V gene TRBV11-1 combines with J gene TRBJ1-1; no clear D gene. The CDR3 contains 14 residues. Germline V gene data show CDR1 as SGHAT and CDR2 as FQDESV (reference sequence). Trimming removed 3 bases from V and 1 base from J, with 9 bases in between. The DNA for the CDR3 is TGTGCCAGCAGCTTTCGAAACAGGAACACTGAAGCTTTCTTT. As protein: CASSFRNRNTEAFF.

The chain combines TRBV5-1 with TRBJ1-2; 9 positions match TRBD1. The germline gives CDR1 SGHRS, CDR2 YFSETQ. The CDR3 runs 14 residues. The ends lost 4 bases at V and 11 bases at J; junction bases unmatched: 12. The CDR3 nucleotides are TGCGCCAGCAGCACCGGACAGGGGCTAAGAGTATACACCTTC. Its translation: CASSTGQGLRVYTF.

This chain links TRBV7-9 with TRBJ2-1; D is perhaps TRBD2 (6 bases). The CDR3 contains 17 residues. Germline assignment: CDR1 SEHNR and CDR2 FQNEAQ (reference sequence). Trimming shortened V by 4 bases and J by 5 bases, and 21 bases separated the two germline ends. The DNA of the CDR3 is TGTGCCAGCAGCTCAGGACTCCGGGACTCGTCCGACAATGAGCAGTTCTTC. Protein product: CASSSGLRDSSDNEQFF.